This T cell receptor beta chain is from a study of blood T cells in healthy people across ages. It was with a sample-barcoded 5' primer and a J-beta primer mix that a second PCR of about 6 to 12 cycles was run. TCRdb passed the 5' RACE reads through MiXCR, listing each CDR3 protein once. The profile shows roughly 800,000 distinct CDR3 sequences, 25% of them singletons. Only a few counts were recorded for this clonotype. These data were also filed under a second study, of T cells of mothers and their children. According to that study: In the second PCR, M1S primer introduced barcodes and 2-4 random bases. The authors detected no persistent microchimeric T cell clones.

The source is a boy younger than 18 in good health. Sequencing was carried out using blood.

CDR3 region: CASSSVGYNEQFF. CDR3 coding DNA: TGTGCCAGCAGTTCGGTCGGGTACAATGAGCAGTTCTTC. V usage is TRBV6-2 or TRBV6-3 and J usage is TRBJ2-1; D gene uncertain. This CDR3 is 13 amino acids long. V was pared by 4 bases and J by 4 bases, with 8 bases between. CDR1 and CDR2 (germline): MNHEY, SVGEGT.